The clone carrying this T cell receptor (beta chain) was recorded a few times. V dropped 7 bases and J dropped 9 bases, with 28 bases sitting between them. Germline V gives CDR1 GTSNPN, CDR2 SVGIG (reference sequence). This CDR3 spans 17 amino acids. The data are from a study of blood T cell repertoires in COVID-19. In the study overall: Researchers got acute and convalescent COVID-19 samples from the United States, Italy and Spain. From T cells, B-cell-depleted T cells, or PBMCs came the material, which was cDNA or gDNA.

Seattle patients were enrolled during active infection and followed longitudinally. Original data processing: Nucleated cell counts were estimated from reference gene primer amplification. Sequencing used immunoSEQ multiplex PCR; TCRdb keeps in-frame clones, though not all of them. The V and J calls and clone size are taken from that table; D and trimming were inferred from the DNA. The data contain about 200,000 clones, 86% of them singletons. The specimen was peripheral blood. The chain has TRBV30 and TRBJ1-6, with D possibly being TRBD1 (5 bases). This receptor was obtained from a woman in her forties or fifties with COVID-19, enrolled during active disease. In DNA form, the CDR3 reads TGTGCCTACTACACGGCGTCAGGGAGGAATTACGGTTCACCCCTCCACTTT. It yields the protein CAYYTASGRNYGSPLHF.